The 17 T cell receptor beta chains in this list originate from one sample, sequenced in a study of cytomegalovirus exposure and HLA in healthy donors. It was with 60 Vbeta and 13 Jbeta primers that the PCR ran. Method: immunoSEQ multiplex PCR; TCRdb's copy keeps in-frame clones and lacks some. Of 90,000 to 110,000 clones listed, less than 85% are singletons. Sequenced: PBMCs. These receptor sequences come from a man between 35 and 55 years old in good health and CMV-seropositive.

Only one count was recorded for this clone. The V and J genes are TRBV4-3 and TRBJ2-3; D is possibly TRBD2 (5 bases). In germline, CDR1 is LGHNA, CDR2 YSLEER. The germline V and J ends were trimmed by 1 base and 4 bases, with 15 bases remaining between them. This CDR3 contains 16 residues. As DNA, the CDR3 is TGCGCCAGCAGCCAAGTTTCTTTTAGCGAAGCAGATACGCAGTATTTT. Encoded protein: CASSQVSFSEADTQYF.

This chain connects TRBV15 to TRBJ2-2; 7 bases are shared with TRBD2. Germline CDR1 LNHNV, CDR2 YYDKDF (reference sequence). The CDR3 is 17 amino acids. The V gene end was trimmed by 1 base and the J gene end by 6 bases; junction bases not matched to a gene: 11. CDR3 sequence reads: CATSRGGGISTAGELFF. CDR3 sequence (DNA): TGTGCCACCAGCAGAGGGGGGGGAATTTCCACGGCCGGGGAGCTGTTTTTT.

The V gene is TRBV4-2, the J gene TRBJ1-4; TRBD1 is a possible D gene (5 bases). Germline CDR1 is LGHNA and CDR2 is YNFKEQ. The CDR3 has 14 amino acids. V gave up 5 bases and J gave up 5 bases, with 12 bases separating them. CDR3 sequence reads: CASSAGQKNEKLFF. For the CDR3, the DNA is TGTGCCAGCAGCGCAGGACAAAAAAATGAAAAACTGTTTTTT.

The genes are TRBV7-2 and TRBJ2-3, with 8 nucleotides matching TRBD2. The CDR3 is 15 residues long. V was pared by 5 bases and J by 7 bases, with 11 bases of the junction left unmatched. Germline CDR1 is SGHTA and CDR2 is FQGNSA. The CDR3 loop is CASSPQTLAGNTQYF. The CDR3 nucleotides are TGTGCCAGCAGCCCACAGACTTTAGCGGGAAATACGCAGTATTTT.

To note about this clone: The junction departs from germline at one end; a sequencing error may be responsible. The V and J genes are TRBV5-6 and TRBJ1-5, with D perhaps matching TRBD1 (6 bases). Germline assignment: CDR1 SGHDT and CDR2 YYEEEE. The length of the CDR3 is 16 residues. CDR3 residues: CASSLGGRGSDQPQHF. The CDR3 bases are TGTGCCAGCAGCCTGGGGGGCAGGGGTAGCGATCAGCCCCAGCATTTT. The variable domain in full, completed from reference TRBV5-6 and TRBJ1-5, reads DAGVTQSPTHLIKTRGQQVTLRCSPKSGHDTVSWYQQALGQGPQFIFQYYEEEERQRGNFPDRFSGHQFPNYSSELNVNALLLGDSALYLCASSLGGRGSDQPQHFGDGTRLSIL.

This chain uses TRBV28 with TRBJ2-1, with TRBD2 matching 11 bases. After removal of 3 bases from V and 7 bases from J, the junction contained 11 bases not matched to a gene. This CDR3 has 17 amino acids. Germline loops: CDR1 MDHEN, CDR2 SYDVKM. As DNA, the CDR3 is TGTGCCAGCAGTTTCAGTAGCGGGGGGGCCAGGGTTAATGAGCAGTTCTTC. Protein: CASSFSSGGARVNEQFF.

This clone was seen only a few times. This chain joins TRBV29-1 and TRBJ2-2; 11 bases are shared with TRBD2. V shed 6 bases and J 3 bases; nucleotides not matched to a gene: 6. CDR1 is SQVTM, CDR2 ANQGSEA, per germline. The CDR3 runs 15 residues. In DNA, the CDR3 is TGCAGCGTCAGTCTACTAGCGGGAGACACCGGGGAGCTGTTTTTT. Its protein is CSVSLLAGDTGELFF.

The chain is built from TRBV7-3 and TRBJ2-1; the D gene is possibly TRBD2 (6 bases). CDR1 SGHTA and CDR2 FQGTGA come from the germline V gene. The CDR3 covers 15 residues. V was pared by 0 bases and J by 4 bases, with 10 bases between. As DNA, the CDR3 is TGTGCCAGCAGCTTAACCCGGGACTTATACAATGAGCAGTTCTTC. Translating it yields CASSLTRDLYNEQFF.

This chain connects TRBV12-5 to TRBJ2-1; 9 positions agree with TRBD2. Germline V gives CDR1 LGHNT, CDR2 FRNRAP. This CDR3 comprises 15 residues. V lost 1 base and J lost 5; bases outside the gene matches: 3. The CDR3 here is CASGLGLAVNNEQFF. The CDR3, as DNA: TGTGCTAGTGGTTTGGGACTAGCGGTAAACAATGAGCAGTTCTTC.

The chain links TRBV19 to TRBJ1-1; TRBD1 matches at 8 bases. Germline loops: CDR1 LNHDA, CDR2 SQIVND (reference sequence). J gave up 5 bases and V 4 bases, and 9 bases lay outside the gene matches. The CDR3 runs to 15 residues. For the CDR3, the DNA is TGTGCCAGTAGTACCGGGACAGGAGATGATACTGAAGCTTTCTTT. Translated, it gives CASSTGTGDDTEAFF.

The rearrangement links TRBV5-1 to TRBJ2-7, with D possibly TRBD2 on 5 matching bases. V shed 2 bases and J shed 0 bases, with 12 bases lying between them. The CDR3 is 15 residues long. Germline loops: CDR1 SGHRS, CDR2 YFSETQ. DNA for the CDR3: TGCGCCAGCAGCTTAAGCGGCGAAAGCTCCTACGAGCAGTACTTC. Protein sequence: CASSLSGESSYEQYF.

This chain links TRBV4-3 with TRBJ1-1, with 7 bases aligning to TRBD1. This CDR3 spans 14 amino acids. Germline CDR1 and CDR2: LGHNA and YSLEER. Trimming cost V 1 base and J 7 bases; bases outside gene matches: 6. Here the CDR3 DNA reads TGCGCCAGCAGCCAAGTTAGACAGGGCGGTGAAGCTTTCTTT. Translating gives CASSQVRQGGEAFF.

J is TRBJ1-1 and V is TRBV7-3; 11 bases match TRBD1. J was trimmed by 10 bases and V by 4 bases; bases with no gene match: 5. CDR3 length: 13 residues. The V gene's germline CDR1 is SGHTA and CDR2 FQGTGA. CDR3 sequence: CASSSRDRGGAFF. In DNA, the CDR3 is TGTGCCAGCAGCTCCCGGGACAGGGGGGGAGCTTTCTTT.

The table lists this clone with a count of one. For the CDR3, the DNA is TGTGCCAGCAGCCGGACAGGGGGATCCTACGAGCAGTACTTC. As protein: CASSRTGGSYEQYF. The J gene is TRBJ2-7, the V gene TRBV7-9; TRBD1 agrees at 10 bases. Germline trimming cut 5 bases from V and 1 base from J; bases unmatched to any gene: 2. The CDR3 runs to 14 residues. Germline-derived CDR1 and CDR2 are SEHNR and FQNEAQ (reference sequence).

The rearrangement joins TRBV4-3 to TRBJ1-3, with TRBD1 matching over 7 bases. After removal of 0 bases from V and 0 bases from J, the junction contained 11 bases not matched to a gene. CDR1 and CDR2 from the germline V gene are LGHNA and YSLEER. CDR3 length: 19 residues. The CDR3 spells CASSQDLAGGVVSGNTIYF. Here the CDR3 DNA reads TGCGCCAGCAGCCAAGATTTGGCAGGGGGTGTCGTCTCTGGAAACACCATATATTTT.

This sequence joins TRBV11-2 and TRBJ2-5; D remains ambiguous. This CDR3 comprises 13 residues. Germline CDR1 reads SGHAT; CDR2 reads FQNNGV. The V gene lost 2 bases and the J gene lost 3 bases, with 7 bases spanning the gap. The CDR3 here is CASSLYTKETQYF. The CDR3 coding sequence is TGTGCCAGCAGCTTATACACTAAAGAGACCCAGTACTTC.

The rearrangement links TRBV28 to TRBJ1-1; no definite D call. Germline CDR1 MDHEN, CDR2 SYDVKM. The V and J ends lost 8 bases and 5 bases respectively, with 15 bases between them. This CDR3 is 13 amino acids long. The CDR3 is CASFRPPGTEAFF. In DNA, the CDR3 is TGTGCCAGCTTCCGACCCCCCGGGACTGAAGCTTTCTTT.